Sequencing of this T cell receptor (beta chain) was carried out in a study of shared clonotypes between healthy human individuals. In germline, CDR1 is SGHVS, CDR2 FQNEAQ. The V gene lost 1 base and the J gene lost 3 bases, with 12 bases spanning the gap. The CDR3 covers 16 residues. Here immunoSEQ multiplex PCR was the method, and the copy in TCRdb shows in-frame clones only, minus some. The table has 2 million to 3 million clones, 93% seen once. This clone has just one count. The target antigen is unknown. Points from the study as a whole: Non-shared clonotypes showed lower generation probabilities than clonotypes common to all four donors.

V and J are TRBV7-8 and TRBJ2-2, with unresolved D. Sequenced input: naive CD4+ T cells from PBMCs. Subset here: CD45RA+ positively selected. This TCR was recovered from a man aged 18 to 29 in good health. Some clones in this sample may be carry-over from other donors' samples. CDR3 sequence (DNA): TGTGCCAGCAGCTTAGGCGTTGACGGCTACACCGGGGAGCTGTTTTTT. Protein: CASSLGVDGYTGELFF.